The source of this TCR beta chain is a study of T-cell reconstitution after alpha-beta-depleted transplantation in children. This clonotype showed up many times. Unique molecular identifiers tagged the TCRbeta library. MiXCR, applied by TCRdb to the PCR reads, yields one record per CDR3 protein. The sample has about 610,000 distinct CDR3 sequences; over 9.5% are singletons. The sequence came from a human donor who donated a stem cell graft to a child with acute myeloid leukemia. This sample comprised PBMCs from the stem cell graft donor, obtained from the stem cell graft.

The CDR3 DNA reads TGTGCCTGGGGACAGGCGAACACTGAAGCTTTCTTT. Encoded protein: CAWGQANTEAFF. The V and J genes are TRBV30 and TRBJ1-1; 7 nucleotides agree with TRBD1. In germline, CDR1 is GTSNPN, CDR2 SVGIG (reference sequence). The CDR3 totals 12 residues. J gave up 1 base and V 5 bases, and 1 base lay outside the gene matches.